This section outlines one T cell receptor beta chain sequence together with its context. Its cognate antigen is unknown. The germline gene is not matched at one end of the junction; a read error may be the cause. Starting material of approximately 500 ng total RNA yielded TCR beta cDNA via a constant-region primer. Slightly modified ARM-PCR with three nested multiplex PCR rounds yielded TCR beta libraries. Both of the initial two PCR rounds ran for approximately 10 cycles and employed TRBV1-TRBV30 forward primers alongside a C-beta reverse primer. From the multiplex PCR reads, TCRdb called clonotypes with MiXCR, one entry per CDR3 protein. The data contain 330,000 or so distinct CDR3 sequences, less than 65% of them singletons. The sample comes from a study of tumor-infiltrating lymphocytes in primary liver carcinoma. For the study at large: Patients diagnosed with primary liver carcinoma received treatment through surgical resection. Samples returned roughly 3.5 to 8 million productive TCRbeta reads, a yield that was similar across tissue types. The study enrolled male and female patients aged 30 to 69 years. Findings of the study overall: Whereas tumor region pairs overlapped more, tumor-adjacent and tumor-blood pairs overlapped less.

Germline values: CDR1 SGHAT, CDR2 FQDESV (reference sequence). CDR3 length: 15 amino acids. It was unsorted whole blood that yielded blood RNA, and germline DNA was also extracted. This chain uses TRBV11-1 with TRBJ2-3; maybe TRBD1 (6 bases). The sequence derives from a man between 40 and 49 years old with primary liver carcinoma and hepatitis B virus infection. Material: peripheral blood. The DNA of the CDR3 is TGTGGCAGCAACTTAGGACAGTCAAGCACAGATACGCAGTATTTT. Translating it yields CGSNLGQSSTDTQYF.